A single sample is the source of the 30 T cell receptor beta chains below, sequenced in a study of blood T cells in healthy people across ages. A J-beta primer mix and a sample-barcoded 5' primer were used in a second PCR of about 6 to 12 cycles. TCRdb used MiXCR to reprocess the 5' RACE reads, holding one entry per CDR3 protein. Of more than 700,000 distinct CDR3 sequences listed, about 42% are singletons. The sequencing input was blood. All receptors come from an elderly man in good health.

The chain carries TRBV5-6 and TRBJ2-4; D ambiguous. The J call may be faulty, since TRBJ2-7 better matches the DNA end. The CDR3 covers 14 residues. Germline lookup yields CDR1 SGHDT and CDR2 YYEEEE. The CDR3 protein is CASSLAGSFSEQYF. CDR3 DNA sequence: TGTGCCAGCAGCTTGGCCGGTTCTTTCAGCGAGCAGTACTTC.

The chain has TRBV12-3 or TRBV12-4 and TRBJ2-1, with 8 bases fitting TRBD2. V lost 6 bases, J lost 0 bases, and 10 bases stayed unmatched. The CDR3 spans 17 residues. CDR3 sequence reads: CASRPRSGSDSYNEQFF. The CDR3 DNA follows: TGTGCCAGCAGACCCCGAAGCGGGAGCGACTCCTACAATGAGCAGTTCTTC.

This clonotype was observed once. The chain uses TRBV7-6 and TRBJ2-5; the D call may be TRBD1 or TRBD2 (6 bases each). Germline values: CDR1 SGHVS, CDR2 FNYEAQ. Trimming cost V 10 bases and J 2 bases, with 17 bases left between them. The CDR3 totals 14 residues. The CDR3 bases are TGTGCCACTAAGGGGGGTGGGGGGCAAGAGACCCAGTACTTC. Residues: CATKGGGGQETQYF.

This clonotype was recorded a few times. This chain uses TRBV4-3 with TRBJ1-5; D is uncertain. Germline assignment: CDR1 LGHNA and CDR2 YSLEER. This CDR3 region has 16 residues. V shed 2 bases and J shed 2 bases, with 13 bases lying between them. Written as DNA, the CDR3 is TGCGCCAGCAGCCAAAGGTGGGGAATAGGCAATCAGCCCCAGCATTTT. This codes for CASSQRWGIGNQPQHF.

This clonotype occurred many times. The chain is built from TRBV10-3 and TRBJ2-7; 13 bases are shared with TRBD2. The CDR3 runs 17 residues. V dropped 4 bases and J dropped 3; count of bases not matched to a gene: 9. Germline values: CDR1 ENHRY, CDR2 SYGVKD. The CDR3, as DNA: TGTGCCATCAGTGCAACTAGCGGGAGGGCCACGAACTACGAGCAGTACTTC. Translated, it gives CAISATSGRATNYEQYF.

The genes are TRBV24-1 and TRBJ2-1, with 8 bases aligning to TRBD2. The CDR3 sequence is 17 residues long. Per the germline V gene, CDR1 is KGHDR and CDR2 is SFDVKD. The V segment lost 3 bases and the J segment 8 bases; nucleotides outside the gene matches: 14. CDR3 amino acids: CATSDPRWDSGMHEQFF. The CDR3 coding sequence is TGTGCCACCAGTGATCCCCGCTGGGATAGCGGGATGCATGAGCAGTTCTTC.

The CDR3 sequence: CASKAGVTREQFF. As DNA, the CDR3 is TGTGCCAGCAAGGCGGGAGTAACGCGTGAGCAGTTCTTC. The chain carries TRBV27 and TRBJ2-1, with 7 bases lining up with TRBD2. V gave up 7 bases and J gave up 9 bases; unmatched junction bases: 9. This CDR3 has 13 residues. The germline V gene encodes CDR1 MNHEY and CDR2 SMNVEV (reference sequence).

J is TRBJ2-1 and V is TRBV3-1; 12 bases agree with TRBD2. With V trimmed by 4 bases and J by 0 bases, 4 bases remained unmatched. Germline CDR1 is LGHDT and CDR2 is YNNKEL (reference sequence). CDR3 length: 17 amino acids. CDR3 loop: CASSPRLAGVSYNEQFF. CDR3 bases: TGTGCCAGCAGCCCCCGACTAGCGGGAGTCTCCTACAATGAGCAGTTCTTC.

V is TRBV14 and J is TRBJ1-2; no clear D gene. The CDR3 totals 13 residues. Germline V gene data show CDR1 as SGHDN and CDR2 as FVKESK. V lost 1 base to trimming and J lost 8 bases, with 11 bases between them. CDR3 DNA sequence: TGTGCCAGCAGCCAAGCCAGAGGGTGGGGCTACACCTTC. Translated, it gives CASSQARGWGYTF.

This clonotype occurred a few times. The chain recombines TRBV4-1 with TRBJ2-3; 7 bases are a match to TRBD2. After removal of 4 bases from V and 5 bases from J, the junction contained 12 bases not matched to a gene. Germline V gives CDR1 MGHRA, CDR2 YSYEKL. The CDR3 consists of 16 residues. This CDR3 reads CASSLPRGEVGDTQYF. The CDR3, as DNA: TGCGCCAGCAGCCTCCCACGGGGGGAGGTGGGAGATACGCAGTATTTT.

The chain uses TRBV6-6 and TRBJ1-1; D gene unclear. This CDR3 region has 12 residues. The V gene's germline CDR1 is MNHNY and CDR2 SVGAGI (reference sequence). Deletions cut 6 bases from V and 1 base from J, with 6 bases between. CDR3 loop: CASRRPNTEAFF. The CDR3 nucleotides read TGTGCCAGCAGACGACCGAACACTGAAGCTTTCTTT.

This clonotype showed up many times. The chain has TRBV12-3 or TRBV12-4 and TRBJ1-2; D not resolved. Trimming took off 3 bases at V and 4 bases at J, with 6 bases between the two ends. The CDR3 length is 12 residues. The CDR3, as DNA: TGTGCCAGCAGTTTGGCAGGCTATGGCTACACCTTC. This encodes CASSLAGYGYTF.

This clonotype appeared many times. The rearrangement joins TRBV6-5 to TRBJ2-5, with D perhaps TRBD2 (6 bases). V lost 6 bases and J 7 bases, leaving 18 bases between the germline ends. The CDR3 consists of 14 residues. The germline V gene encodes CDR1 MNHEY and CDR2 SVGAGI. This CDR3 reads CASRRDSGRWTQYF. In DNA form, the CDR3 reads TGTGCCAGCAGGCGGGACTCGGGGCGGTGGACCCAGTACTTC.

As regards this clonotype: This could be a read error, since a much larger clone is one nucleotide away. This rearrangement joins TRBV5-1 to TRBJ1-1; D not resolved. Germline CDR1 SGHRS, CDR2 YFSETQ. The CDR3 runs 14 residues. Trimming removed 0 bases at V and 4 bases at J, with 10 bases between. The CDR3 nucleotides read TGCGCCAGCAGCTTGGACAGTCCCCCCACTGAAGCTTTCTTT. This encodes CASSLDSPPTEAFF.

The chain carries TRBV11-2 and TRBJ1-1; possibly TRBD1 for D (6 bases). The CDR3 is made up of 14 amino acids. Trimming removed 3 bases at V and 4 bases at J, with 12 bases between. Germline-derived CDR1 and CDR2 are SGHAT and FQNNGV. The CDR3 loop is CASSLGRGRTEAFF. As DNA, the CDR3 is TGTGCCAGCAGCTTGGGCAGGGGACGCACTGAAGCTTTCTTT.

The rearrangement uses TRBV6-2 or TRBV6-3 and TRBJ2-7; TRBD2 matches 10 bases. The germline V gene has CDR1 MNHEY and CDR2 SVGEGT. V trimming: 5 bases; J trimming: 7 bases; junction bases outside the gene matches: 8. This CDR3 is 14 amino acids long. CDR3 sequence (DNA): TGTGCCAGCAGTGACCCACTAGCGGGAAGGGAGCAGTACTTC. Translated: CASSDPLAGREQYF.

CDR3 sequence (DNA): TGCAGCGTTGAGGGGGGGAAGGACACTGAAGCTTTCTTT. This gives the protein CSVEGGKDTEAFF. The chain links TRBV29-1 to TRBJ1-1; D perhaps matches TRBD1 (5 bases). Per germline, CDR1 SQVTM and CDR2 ANQGSEA. Trimming cost V 3 bases and J 3 bases, with 11 bases left between them. This CDR3 contains 13 residues.

Concerning this clonotype itself: A much larger clone is a single base away; this may be a read error. The J gene is TRBJ1-2, the V gene TRBV7-2; D remains unclear. Germline CDR1 reads SGHTA; CDR2 reads FQGNSA. V gave up 4 bases and J gave up 4 bases, with 13 bases separating them. The length of the CDR3 is 14 residues. CDR3 nucleotides: TGTGCCAGCAGCTCGGTAGGATCTATCTATGGCTACACCTTC. The encoded protein is CASSSVGSIYGYTF.

This clonotype showed up just a few times. The CDR3 reads CSARVSLFEAFF. The CDR3 nucleotides read TGCAGTGCTAGAGTATCTCTGTTTGAAGCTTTCTTT. The chain employs TRBV20-1 and TRBJ1-1; D gene uncertain. The CDR3 consists of 12 residues. Trimming took off 1 base at V and 7 bases at J, with 10 bases between the two ends. Germline assignment: CDR1 DFQATT and CDR2 SNEGSKA (reference sequence).

The rearrangement uses TRBV20-1 and TRBJ2-7; no clear D gene. V was cut by 3 bases and J by 7 bases, with 10 bases left in between. CDR3 length: 11 amino acids. Germline V lookup: CDR1 DFQATT, CDR2 SNEGSKA (reference sequence). The CDR3 bases are TGCAGTGCTAGCCTGGTCGATGAGCAGTACTTC. Translation gives CSASLVDEQYF.

The V and J genes are TRBV20-1 and TRBJ2-3; 16 bases are shared with TRBD2. V trimming: 2 bases; J trimming: 1 base; junction bases outside the gene matches: 6. There are 18 residues in the CDR3. Germline V gene lookup returns CDR1 DFQATT and CDR2 SNEGSKA (reference sequence). CDR3 region: CSARRGLAGGGRTDTQYF. CDR3 nucleotides: TGCAGTGCTAGAAGGGGACTAGCGGGAGGGGGTCGCACAGATACGCAGTATTTT.

This chain links TRBV28 with TRBJ2-7; D not resolved. V lost 6 bases and J 4 bases, leaving 7 bases between the germline ends. This CDR3 comprises 11 residues. Germline V gives CDR1 MDHEN, CDR2 SYDVKM. The CDR3 DNA is TGTGCCAGCAGCACGGAGTACGAGCAGTACTTC. Amino acids: CASSTEYEQYF.

The sample holds a few counts of this clonotype. The chain employs TRBV4-3 and TRBJ2-4; perhaps TRBD1 as D (6 bases). Germline loops: CDR1 LGHNA, CDR2 YSLEER. This CDR3 has 17 amino acids. The V end lost 4 bases, the J end lost 2 bases, and 18 bases lay between the germline ends. The CDR3 spells CASSRRTENYPKNIQYF. Written as DNA, the CDR3 is TGCGCCAGCAGCCGGAGGACAGAAAATTATCCCAAAAACATTCAGTACTTC.

This clonotype came up a few times. The chain carries TRBV3-1 and TRBJ2-7; D is unresolved. V dropped 3 bases and J dropped 0 bases, with 12 bases sitting between them. This CDR3 has 15 amino acids. Germline assignment: CDR1 LGHDT and CDR2 YNNKEL (reference sequence). The CDR3 here is CASSHFAASSYEQYF. The CDR3 nucleotides are TGTGCCAGCAGCCACTTTGCGGCGAGCTCCTACGAGCAGTACTTC.

This clonotype was detected many times. The V gene is TRBV12-3 or TRBV12-4, the J gene TRBJ2-5; D gene unclear. This CDR3 has 16 residues. Between the trimmed V and J ends, which lost 5 bases and 2 bases, there was a span of 18 bases. The CDR3 DNA reads TGTGCCAGCAGTCTAGGTTCCAGTAATACACAAGAGACCCAGTACTTC. Its protein is CASSLGSSNTQETQYF.

This chain links TRBV29-1 with TRBJ2-1, with 11 bases fitting TRBD2. The CDR3 has 15 residues. Trimming took 5 bases from V and 1 from J; bases not matched to a gene: 4. CDR1 SQVTM and CDR2 ANQGSEA come from the germline V gene. The CDR3 spells CSVLLAGGSYNEQFF. CDR3 sequence (DNA): TGCAGCGTTCTTCTAGCGGGAGGATCCTACAATGAGCAGTTCTTC.

This rearrangement joins TRBV20-1 to TRBJ2-1, with 10 bases lining up with TRBD2. After removal of 1 base from V and 6 bases from J, the junction contained 6 bases not matched to a gene. The CDR3 has 15 amino acids. From germline, CDR1 is DFQATT and CDR2 SNEGSKA (reference sequence). This CDR3 reads CSARGELAGVNEQFF. CDR3 DNA sequence: TGCAGTGCTAGAGGGGAGCTAGCGGGAGTCAATGAGCAGTTCTTC.

The rearrangement links TRBV24-1 to TRBJ2-1; 9 bases match TRBD2. This CDR3 is 18 amino acids long. The V gene's germline CDR1 is KGHDR and CDR2 SFDVKD. J gave up 3 bases and V 3 bases, and 11 bases lay outside the gene matches. DNA for the CDR3: TGTGCCACCAGTGATATACGTATTCTAGCGGGAAACTACAATGAGCAGTTCTTC. It is translated as CATSDIRILAGNYNEQFF.

The chain joins TRBV7-2 to TRBJ2-1; 13 bases fit TRBD2. The CDR3 has 18 residues. Germline CDR1 reads SGHTA; CDR2 reads FQGNSA. V lost 3 bases and J lost 8; bases outside the gene matches: 13. CDR3 sequence: CASSFVGTSGIGTHEQFF. The DNA for the CDR3 is TGTGCCAGCAGCTTTGTCGGGACTAGCGGGATAGGGACCCATGAGCAGTTCTTC. Looking up the rest from reference TRBV7-2 and TRBJ2-1 gives the full variable domain: GAGVSQSPSNKVTEKGKDVELRCDPISGHTALYWYRQSLGQGLEFLIYFQGNSAPDKSGLPSDRFSAERTGGSVSTLTIQRTQQEDSAVYLCASSFVGTSGIGTHEQFFGPGTRLTVL.

The sample holds many counts of this clonotype. This chain joins TRBV29-1 and TRBJ2-1; D is perhaps TRBD2 (6 bases). Trimming left V 4 bases short and J 14 bases short, with 15 bases between. CDR3 length: 11 residues. The V gene's germline CDR1 is SQVTM and CDR2 ANQGSEA. CDR3 bases: TGCAGCGTTGGAATGTGGGACTGGGAGTTCTTC. Translating gives CSVGMWDWEFF.